These 16 T cell receptor beta chains originate from one sample sequenced in a study of shared T cell receptors in the human thymus. Sequencing used immunoSEQ multiplex PCR; TCRdb keeps in-frame clones, though not all of them. The table includes approximately 660,000 clones, roughly 90% detected once. The same specimen was also included in a second study, on human thymus T cells.

The source material was thymocytes. The receptor source for this set is a boy in the first two years of life with a congenital heart defect.

The rearrangement links TRBV29-1 to TRBJ1-4, with unresolved D. Trimming took off 8 bases at V and 8 bases at J, with 18 bases between the two ends. CDR1 is SQVTM and CDR2 is ANQGSEA in the germline V gene. The CDR3 loop spans 13 amino acids. CDR3 sequence reads: CSHTGPSGEKLFF. CDR3 nucleotide sequence: TGCAGCCACACCGGGCCCTCGGGGGAAAAACTGTTTTTT.

This sequence joins TRBV7-2 and TRBJ1-2; D not certain. CDR1 and CDR2 from the germline V gene are SGHTA and FQGNSA. V lost 6 bases to trimming and J lost 6 bases, with 14 bases between them. The CDR3 is made up of 13 amino acids. The CDR3 region is CASSNAGSHGYTF. CDR3 nucleotide sequence: TGTGCCAGCAGTAATGCCGGGAGCCATGGCTACACCTTC.

The chain links TRBV10-3 to TRBJ1-1; no firm D call. V lost 6 bases and J 2 bases, leaving 16 bases between the germline ends. CDR1 is ENHRY and CDR2 is SYGVKD in the germline V gene. This CDR3 spans 15 amino acids. CDR3 nucleotides: TGTGCCATCAGCTTGTTCGGGGTGGGTAACACTGAAGCTTTCTTT. Translating gives CAISLFGVGNTEAFF.

V usage is TRBV29-1 and J usage is TRBJ2-1; 7 bases align to TRBD2. Trimming cost V 7 bases and J 8 bases; bases outside gene matches: 29. This CDR3 has 19 amino acids. The germline V gene has CDR1 SQVTM and CDR2 ANQGSEA. The CDR3 here is CSGAPQGRNRAGARDEQFF. The CDR3 coding sequence is TGCAGCGGCGCCCCCCAAGGGAGGAATCGGGCGGGAGCGCGGGATGAGCAGTTCTTC.

The rearrangement joins TRBV15 to TRBJ2-4; D may be TRBD1 (5 bases). The CDR3 has 15 amino acids. Germline values: CDR1 LNHNV, CDR2 YYDKDF (reference sequence). Between the trimmed V and J ends, which lost 0 bases and 6 bases, there was a span of 12 bases. This CDR3 reads CATSRDSRGGNIQYF. The DNA of the CDR3 is TGTGCCACCAGCAGAGATAGTAGGGGTGGAAACATTCAGTACTTC. Variable domain in full (rest from reference TRBV15 and TRBJ2-4): DAMVIQNPRYQVTQFGKPVTLSCSQTLNHNVMYWYQQKSSQAPKLLFHYYDKDFNNEADTPDNFQSRRPNTSFCFLDIRSPGLGDTAMYLCATSRDSRGGNIQYFGAGTRLSVL.

The chain couples TRBV4-2 to TRBJ1-2; perhaps TRBD1 as D (6 bases). Germline V gives CDR1 LGHNA, CDR2 YNFKEQ. Trimming left V 0 bases short and J 3 bases short, with 17 bases between. The CDR3 runs to 17 residues. CDR3 coding DNA: TGTGCCAGCAGCCAAGAGCCCCGACGGGGGGCGGACTATGGCTACACCTTC. This encodes CASSQEPRRGADYGYTF.

The rearrangement links TRBV28 to TRBJ2-2; D remains unclear. Between the trimmed V and J ends, which lost 3 bases and 0 bases, there was a span of 8 bases. The germline gives CDR1 MDHEN, CDR2 SYDVKM. The CDR3 sequence is 15 residues long. CDR3 loop: CASSFRSSNTGELFF. In DNA form, the CDR3 reads TGTGCCAGCAGTTTCCGGTCGTCGAACACCGGGGAGCTGTTTTTT.

This chain links TRBV9 with TRBJ2-3, with a possible D match to TRBD1 (6 bases). CDR1 is SGDLS and CDR2 is YYNGEE in the germline V gene. Trimming removed 4 bases at V and 6 bases at J, with 18 bases between. CDR3 length equals 15 residues. The CDR3 DNA sequence: TGTGCCAGCAGCCCCGCCGGCTTGGGGGCGGATACGCAGTATTTT. Translating gives CASSPAGLGADTQYF.

The sample holds a few counts of this clone. The CDR3 sequence: CASSCRDRGLNEQYF. Here the CDR3 DNA reads TGTGCCAGCAGCTGCCGGGACAGGGGTCTCAACGAGCAGTACTTC. The gene calls are TRBV13 and TRBJ2-5; 10 bases agree with TRBD1. The J call is doubtful: the DNA matches TRBJ2-7 better. The CDR3 contains 15 residues. Germline V gene sequence: CDR1 PRHDT, CDR2 FYEKMQ (reference sequence).

The V gene is TRBV7-3, the J gene TRBJ2-1, with D maybe TRBD2 (7 bases). Trimming stripped 11 bases from V and 8 bases from J, with 16 bases between. CDR1 is SGHTA, CDR2 FQGTGA, per germline. This CDR3 contains 12 residues. The CDR3: CASGEGGYEQFF. The CDR3 bases are TGTGCCTCCGGGGAGGGGGGCTATGAGCAGTTCTTC.

Comments on this clone: Other DNA sequences from this sample encode an identical CDR3 as well. The chain combines TRBV7-2 with TRBJ2-7; TRBD2 matches at 9 bases. Per the germline V gene, CDR1 is SGHTA and CDR2 is FQGNSA. J lost 0 bases, V lost 2 bases, and 2 bases had no gene match. The CDR3 covers 15 residues. The CDR3 loop reads CASSLSSGSSYEQYF. In DNA, the CDR3 is TGTGCCAGCAGCTTAAGTAGCGGGAGCTCCTACGAGCAGTACTTC.

The chain carries TRBV4-3 and TRBJ2-3, with 13 bases aligning to TRBD2. The germline CDR1 and CDR2 sequences are LGHNA and YSLEER. V lost 3 bases, J lost 2 bases, and 5 bases stayed unmatched. This CDR3 comprises 17 residues. The CDR3 DNA reads as TGCGCCAGCAGCCACCACGGGACTAGCGGGGCCACAGATACGCAGTATTTT. This translates into CASSHHGTSGATDTQYF.

This clone was picked up one time. The rearrangement links TRBV7-9 to TRBJ2-7; D not certain. Trimming left V 5 bases short and J 2 bases short, with 4 bases between. Germline assignment: CDR1 SEHNR and CDR2 FQNEAQ (reference sequence). This CDR3 contains 11 residues. The CDR3 nucleotides are TGTGCCAGCAGCCATGCCTACGAGCAGTACTTC. Translation: CASSHAYEQYF.

The V call is TRBV27, the J call TRBJ2-3; perhaps TRBD2 as D (7 bases). The CDR3 covers 17 residues. Between the trimmed V and J ends, which lost 2 bases and 2 bases, there was a span of 17 bases. Looked up from germline, CDR1 is MNHEY and CDR2 is SMNVEV (reference sequence). DNA for the CDR3: TGTGCCAGCAGTTTAGAGGGAGGGGGAGCTCACACAGATACGCAGTATTTT. This codes for CASSLEGGGAHTDTQYF.

The chain couples TRBV11-3 to TRBJ2-2, with 16 bases aligning to TRBD2. The germline gives CDR1 SGHNT, CDR2 YENEEA. The length of the CDR3 is 18 residues. Germline trimming cut 5 bases from V and 4 bases from J; bases unmatched to any gene: 7. CDR3 sequence: CASSEGLAGGPSTGELFF. In DNA, the CDR3 is TGTGCCAGCAGCGAGGGACTAGCGGGAGGGCCGAGCACCGGGGAGCTGTTTTTT.

This clone was detected only once. This chain links TRBV7-2 with TRBJ2-7; TRBD2 agrees at 10 bases. After removal of 5 bases from V and 4 bases from J, the junction contained 11 bases not matched to a gene. The CDR3 loop spans 16 amino acids. Germline V gene sequence: CDR1 SGHTA, CDR2 FQGNSA. CDR3 in amino acids: CASSAKQTSGHYEQYF. CDR3 sequence (DNA): TGTGCCAGCAGCGCGAAGCAGACTAGCGGGCATTACGAGCAGTACTTC.